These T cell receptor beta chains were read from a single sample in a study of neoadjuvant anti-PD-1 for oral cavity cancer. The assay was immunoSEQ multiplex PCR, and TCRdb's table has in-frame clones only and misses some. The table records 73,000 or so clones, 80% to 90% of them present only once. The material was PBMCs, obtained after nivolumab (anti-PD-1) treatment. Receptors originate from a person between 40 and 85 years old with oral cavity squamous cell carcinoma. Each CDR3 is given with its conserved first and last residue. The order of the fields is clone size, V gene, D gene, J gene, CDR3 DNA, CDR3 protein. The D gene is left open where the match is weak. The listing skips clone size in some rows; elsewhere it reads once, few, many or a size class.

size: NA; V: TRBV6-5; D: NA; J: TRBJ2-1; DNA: TGTGCCAGCAGTTCCGGGACTCCCCACTCCTACAATGAGCAGTTCTTC; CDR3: CASSSGTPHSYNEQFF
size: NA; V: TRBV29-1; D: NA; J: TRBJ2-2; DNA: TGCAGCGTTGTAGGGGGGCCGCTAAACACCGGGGAGCTGTTTTTT; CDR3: CSVVGGPLNTGELFF
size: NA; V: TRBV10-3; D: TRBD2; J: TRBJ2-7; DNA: TGTGCCATCAGTGAGTCTCTAGCGGGAGGGCCCATTGGGTACGAGCAGTACTTC; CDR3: CAISESLAGGPIGYEQYF
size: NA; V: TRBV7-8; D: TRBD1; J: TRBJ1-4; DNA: TGTGCCAGCAGCTTAGCCCCAGGGGGCGTCAATGAAAAACTGTTTTTT; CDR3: CASSLAPGGVNEKLFF
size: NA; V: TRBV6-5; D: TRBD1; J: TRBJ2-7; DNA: TGTGCCAGCAGATCCGGGACAGAGTCGCCCGGCGAGCAGTACTTC; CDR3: CASRSGTESPGEQYF
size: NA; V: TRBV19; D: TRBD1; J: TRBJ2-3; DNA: TGTGCCAGTAGTGGGGACAGGGCCCCAGATACGCAGTATTTT; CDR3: CASSGDRAPDTQYF
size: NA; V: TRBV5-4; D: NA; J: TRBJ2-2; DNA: TGTGCCAGCAGCTTGGCGGGTGTGAACACCGGGGAGCTGTTTTTT; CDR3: CASSLAGVNTGELFF
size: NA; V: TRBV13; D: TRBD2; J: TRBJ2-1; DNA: TGTGCCAGCAGCTTCTCGGGAGGGCCAACGACTGAGCAGTTCTTC; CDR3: CASSFSGGPTTEQFF
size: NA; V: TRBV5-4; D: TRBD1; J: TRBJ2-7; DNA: TGTGCCAGCAGCTATGAGGCCAGGGGGCAGCGGTACGAGCAGTACTTC; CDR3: CASSYEARGQRYEQYF
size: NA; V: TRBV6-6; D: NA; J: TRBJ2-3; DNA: TGTGCCAGCAGGAACGTCGATACGCAGTATTTT; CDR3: CASRNVDTQYF
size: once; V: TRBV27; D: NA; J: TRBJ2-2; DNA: TGTGCCAGCAACGCTGGGGCGGCCGCGAACACCGGGGAGCTGTTTTTT; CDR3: CASNAGAAANTGELFF
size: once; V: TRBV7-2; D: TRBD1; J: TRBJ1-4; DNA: TGTGCCAGCAGCTTACAGGGGGGTCGGAGTGAAAAACTGTTTTTT; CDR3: CASSLQGGRSEKLFF
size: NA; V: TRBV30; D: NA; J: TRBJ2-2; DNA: TGTGCCTGGAGTGCTACCCGCCATAGCGTAAACACCGGGGAGCTGTTTTTT; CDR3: CAWSATRHSVNTGELFF
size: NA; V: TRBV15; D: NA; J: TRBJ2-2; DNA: TGTGCCACCAGCAGAGTGGCGGCCGCCGGGGAGCTGTTTTTT; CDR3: CATSRVAAAGELFF
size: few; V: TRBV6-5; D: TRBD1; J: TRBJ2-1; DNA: TGTGCCAGCATTCGGGACAGGGGGTCATACAATGAGCAGTTCTTC; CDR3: CASIRDRGSYNEQFF
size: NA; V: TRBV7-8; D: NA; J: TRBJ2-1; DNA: TGTGCCAGCAGCTTAGTGGCTAGCCCCAATGAGCAGTTCTTC; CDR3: CASSLVASPNEQFF
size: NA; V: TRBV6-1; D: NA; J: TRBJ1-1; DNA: TGTGCCAGCAGTGAAAATGCCAATCTGAACACTGAAGCTTTCTTT; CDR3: CASSENANLNTEAFF
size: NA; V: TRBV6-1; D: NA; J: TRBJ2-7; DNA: TGTGCCAGCAGGGGGGGCGACGAGCAGTACTTC; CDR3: CASRGGDEQYF